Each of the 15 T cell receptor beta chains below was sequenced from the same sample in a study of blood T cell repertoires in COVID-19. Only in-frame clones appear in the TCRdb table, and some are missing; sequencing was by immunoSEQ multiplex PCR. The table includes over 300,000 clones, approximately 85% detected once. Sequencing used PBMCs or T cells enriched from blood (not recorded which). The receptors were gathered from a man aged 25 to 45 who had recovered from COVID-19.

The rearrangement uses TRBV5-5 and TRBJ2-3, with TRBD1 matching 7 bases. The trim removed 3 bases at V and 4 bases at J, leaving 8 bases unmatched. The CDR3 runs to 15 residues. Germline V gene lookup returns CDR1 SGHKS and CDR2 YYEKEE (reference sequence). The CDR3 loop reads CASSSQGTHADTQYF. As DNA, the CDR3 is TGTGCCAGCAGCTCACAGGGGACGCACGCAGATACGCAGTATTTT.

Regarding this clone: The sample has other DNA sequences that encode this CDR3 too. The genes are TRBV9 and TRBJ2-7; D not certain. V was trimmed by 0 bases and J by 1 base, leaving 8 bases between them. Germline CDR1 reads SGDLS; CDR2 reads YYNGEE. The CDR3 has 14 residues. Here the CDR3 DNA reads TGTGCCAGCAGCGTAGGGCAAACGTCCTACGAGCAGTACTTC. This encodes CASSVGQTSYEQYF.

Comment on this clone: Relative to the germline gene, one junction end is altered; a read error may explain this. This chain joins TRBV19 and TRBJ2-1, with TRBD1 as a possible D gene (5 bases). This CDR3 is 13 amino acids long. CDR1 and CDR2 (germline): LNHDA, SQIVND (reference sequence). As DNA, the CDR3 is TGTGCCAGTAGTGCGACAGTTTACAGTGAGCAGTTCTTC. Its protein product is CASSATVYSEQFF.

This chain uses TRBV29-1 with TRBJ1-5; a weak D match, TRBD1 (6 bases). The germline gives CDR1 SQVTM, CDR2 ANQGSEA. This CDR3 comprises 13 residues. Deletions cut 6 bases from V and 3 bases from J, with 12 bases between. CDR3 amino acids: CSVVDRPNQPQHF. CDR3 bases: TGCAGCGTCGTAGACAGGCCCAATCAGCCCCAGCATTTT.

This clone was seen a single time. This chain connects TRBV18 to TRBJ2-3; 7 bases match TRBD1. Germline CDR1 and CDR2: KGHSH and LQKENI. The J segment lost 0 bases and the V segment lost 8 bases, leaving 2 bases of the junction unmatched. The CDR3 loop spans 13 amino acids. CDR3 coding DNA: TGTGCCAGCACGGGACAGAGCACAGATACGCAGTATTTT. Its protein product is CASTGQSTDTQYF. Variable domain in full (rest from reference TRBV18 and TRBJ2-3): NAGVMQNPRHLVRRRGQEARLRCSPMKGHSHVYWYRQLPEEGLKFMVYLQKENIIDESGMPKERFSAEFPKEGPSILRIQQVVRGDSAAYFCASTGQSTDTQYFGPGTRLTVL.

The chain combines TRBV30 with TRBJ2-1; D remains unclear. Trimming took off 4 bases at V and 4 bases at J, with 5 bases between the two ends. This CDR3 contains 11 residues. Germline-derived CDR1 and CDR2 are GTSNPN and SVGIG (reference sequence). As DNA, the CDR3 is TGTGCCTGGAATTCATACAATGAGCAGTTCTTC. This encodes CAWNSYNEQFF.

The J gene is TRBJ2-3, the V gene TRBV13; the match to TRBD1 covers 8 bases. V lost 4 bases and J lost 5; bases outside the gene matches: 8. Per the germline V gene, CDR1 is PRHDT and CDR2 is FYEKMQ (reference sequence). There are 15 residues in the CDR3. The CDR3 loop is CASSSFPDRVDTQYF. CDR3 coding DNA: TGTGCCAGCAGCTCCTTTCCGGACAGGGTAGATACGCAGTATTTT.

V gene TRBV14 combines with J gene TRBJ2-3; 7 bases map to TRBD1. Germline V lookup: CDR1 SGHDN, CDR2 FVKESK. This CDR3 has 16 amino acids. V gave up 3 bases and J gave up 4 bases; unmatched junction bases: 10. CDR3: CASSQKQGIWADTQYF. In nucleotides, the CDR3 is TGTGCCAGCAGCCAGAAACAGGGGATATGGGCAGATACGCAGTATTTT.

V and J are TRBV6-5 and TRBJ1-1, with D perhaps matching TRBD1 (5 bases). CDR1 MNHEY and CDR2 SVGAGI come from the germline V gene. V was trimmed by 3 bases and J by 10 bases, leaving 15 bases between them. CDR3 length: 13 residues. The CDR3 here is CASSYVDRSLAFF. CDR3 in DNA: TGTGCCAGCAGTTATGTTGACAGATCACTAGCTTTCTTT.

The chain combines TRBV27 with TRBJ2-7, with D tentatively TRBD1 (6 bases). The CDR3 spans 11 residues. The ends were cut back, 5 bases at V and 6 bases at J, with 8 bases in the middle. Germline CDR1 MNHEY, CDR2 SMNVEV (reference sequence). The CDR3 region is CASSHRAEQYF. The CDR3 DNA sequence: TGTGCCAGCAGTCACAGGGCCGAGCAGTACTTC.

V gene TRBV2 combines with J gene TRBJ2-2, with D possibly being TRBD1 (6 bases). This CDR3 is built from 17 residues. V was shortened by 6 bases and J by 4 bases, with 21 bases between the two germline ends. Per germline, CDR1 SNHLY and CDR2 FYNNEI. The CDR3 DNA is TGTGCCAGCAGGGCAGCCTCAGGGGCTTTCGGCACCGGGGAGCTGTTTTTT. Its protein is CASRAASGAFGTGELFF.

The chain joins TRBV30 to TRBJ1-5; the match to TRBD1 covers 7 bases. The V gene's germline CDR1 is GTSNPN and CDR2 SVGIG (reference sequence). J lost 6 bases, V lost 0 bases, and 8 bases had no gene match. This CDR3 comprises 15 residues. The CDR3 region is CAWSVHGTVSQPQHF. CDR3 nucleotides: TGTGCCTGGAGTGTACACGGGACAGTCTCTCAGCCCCAGCATTTT.

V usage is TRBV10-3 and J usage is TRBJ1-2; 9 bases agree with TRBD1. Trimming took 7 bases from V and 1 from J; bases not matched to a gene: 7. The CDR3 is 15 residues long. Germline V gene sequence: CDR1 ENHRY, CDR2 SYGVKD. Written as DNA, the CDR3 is TGTGCCATCACCACAGGGGGCAGTCTTAACTATGGCTACACCTTC. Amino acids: CAITTGGSLNYGYTF.

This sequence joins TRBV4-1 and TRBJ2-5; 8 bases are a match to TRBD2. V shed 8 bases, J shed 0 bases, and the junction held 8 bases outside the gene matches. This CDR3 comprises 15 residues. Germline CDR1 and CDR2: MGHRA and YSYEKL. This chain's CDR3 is CASQRGQGYQETQYF. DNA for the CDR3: TGCGCCAGCCAGCGGGGGCAGGGGTACCAAGAGACCCAGTACTTC.

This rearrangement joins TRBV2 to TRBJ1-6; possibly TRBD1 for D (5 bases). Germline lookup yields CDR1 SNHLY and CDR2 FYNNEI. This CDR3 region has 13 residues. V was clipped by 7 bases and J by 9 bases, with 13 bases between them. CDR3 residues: CASTWTLGSPLHF. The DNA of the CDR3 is TGTGCCAGCACCTGGACACTCGGTTCACCCCTCCACTTT.